This TCR beta chain was identified in a study of T cell changes during pregnancy in multiple sclerosis (dated by TCRdb to about 2019). General notes on the study: The study examined how the T cell repertoire changed over the course of pregnancy in women with multiple sclerosis.

In the germline V gene (reference sequence), CDR1 corresponds to MNHEY and CDR2 to SMNVEV. The V end loses 2 bases and the J end loses 0 bases, and a stretch of 7 bases separates them. From cysteine to phenylalanine, the CDR3 is 14 amino acids long. Just the 42-base CDR3 DNA is kept, in frame starting at base 1. The protocol used for the library was the immunoSEQ multiplex PCR assay. TCRdb holds this immuneACCESS table with in-frame rearrangements only. Some clones are missing; in checked studies, unresolved V genes explain under half, and the rest has no known cause. For this sample there are roughly 75,000 clones; approximately 94% appear just once. The ten largest clones take up about 2.5% of the sample. About this clone: This receptor's antigen is unknown. Base qualities are not provided; no much larger clone lies one nucleotide away.

The material sequenced was peripheral blood, taken after pregnancy. Rearrangement joined TRBV27 to TRBJ1-2; the D gene assignment is ambiguous. This TCR derives from a female donor in good health, enrolled as a control in a pregnancy study. The DNA sequence is as follows: TGTGCCAGCAGTTTACACGGTGCTAACTATGGCTACACCTTC. Translated, this gives CASSLHGANYGYTF.